The source of this T cell receptor beta chain is a study of blood T cells in healthy people across ages. Overall study findings and caveats: Long-lived donors exceeded aged donors in naive CD4+ cells and diversity.

Together with a sample-barcoded 5' primer, a J-beta primer mix was included in a second PCR lasting 7 to 11 cycles. The template-switch adaptor was a 5' adaptor with 12 random nucleotides. It tagged each cDNA molecule. Individual samples furnished no less than 3 million CDR3-containing paired-end reads apiece. Using its own MiXCR run on the 5' RACE reads, TCRdb lists one record per CDR3 protein. This table has 850,000 to 1,300,000 distinct CDR3 sequences, around 45% appearing once. This clonotype was seen a handful of times. The antigen is undetermined. Germline loops: CDR1 WNHNN, CDR2 SYGVQD (reference sequence). V trimming: 3 bases; J trimming: 4 bases; junction bases outside the gene matches: 3. The CDR3 runs to 13 residues. Peripheral blood samples of around 9.3 milliliters were drawn from each donor.

The sequenced material came from blood. The V and J genes are TRBV10-1 and TRBJ2-7, with 7 bases fitting TRBD1. The sequence derives from a woman aged 60-70 years in good health. The DNA for the CDR3 is TGCGCCAGCAGTGACGGCAGGGGGTACGAGCAGTACTTC. Translation gives CASSDGRGYEQYF.